The source of this T cell receptor (beta chain) is a study of technical replicates of blood from a few donors. This clone was counted between two and nine times. Profiling relied on immunoSEQ multiplex PCR, and the TCRdb table lists in-frame clones only, not all of them. The sample lists about 73,000 clones, 93% seen once, with 0.2% to 0.3% in the top ten. Germline V gene sequence: CDR1 SGHNT, CDR2 YYREEE (reference sequence). CDR3 length: 15 amino acids. V lost 4 bases to trimming and J lost 2 bases; unmatched junction nucleotides: 1. This chain connects TRBV5-4 to TRBJ2-7, with 15 bases that match TRBD2. This sequence was found in a human donor in good health. The specimen was T cells isolated from PBMCs. CDR3 sequence: CASSRTSGGAYEQYF. The CDR3 DNA follows: TGTGCCAGCAGCCGGACTAGCGGGGGGGCCTACGAGCAGTACTTC.